The 23 T cell receptor beta chains given below trace back to one sample, sequenced in a study of T-cell memory formation after mild COVID-19. TCRdb re-derived calls from the 5' RACE reads in MiXCR, one entry per CDR3 protein. This table has hundreds of thousands of distinct CDR3 sequences, roughly a quarter appearing once. The sample was PBMCs or a T cell subset sorted from them (not recorded which). These receptor sequences come from an adult woman who had mild COVID-19 (a few samples of this study predate the infection). Cell type and time point are not known.

The sample holds a few counts of this clonotype. This chain joins TRBV4-2 and TRBJ2-5; TRBD2 might be the D (6 bases). This CDR3 is built from 14 residues. The V end was cut by 7 bases, the J end by 2 bases, with 14 bases between. The V gene's germline CDR1 is LGHNA and CDR2 YNFKEQ. This chain's CDR3 is CASTSGDLQETQYF. The CDR3 DNA reads TGTGCCAGCACCAGTGGGGACTTGCAAGAGACCCAGTACTTC.

This clonotype has a count of ten or more. One end of the junction does not line up with germline, which may come from a read error. The CDR3 sequence: CASSYSGDTQYF. The CDR3 DNA is TGTGCCAGCAGCTACTCAGGGGATACGCAGTATTTT. The chain has TRBV6-5 and TRBJ2-3; tentative D call: TRBD1 (5 bases). This CDR3 has 12 amino acids. CDR1 and CDR2 from the germline V gene are MNHEY and SVGAGI.

V usage is TRBV28 and J usage is TRBJ2-7; 9 bases map to TRBD1. In germline, CDR1 is MDHEN, CDR2 SYDVKM. There are 16 residues in the CDR3. The V and J ends lost 6 bases and 3 bases, in that order; junction bases with no gene match: 12. CDR3 sequence reads: CASRTPGQGWIYEQYF. As DNA, the CDR3 is TGTGCCAGCAGAACCCCGGGACAGGGTTGGATCTACGAGCAGTACTTC.

This clonotype is a singleton in its sample. The rearrangement uses TRBV12-3 or TRBV12-4 and TRBJ2-5; 10 bases are shared with TRBD2. V lost 6 bases to trimming and J lost 5 bases; unmatched junction nucleotides: 9. The CDR3 has 15 amino acids. CDR3 bases: TGTGCCAGCAGCCCGACCGGTAGCGGGGGGGAGACCCAGTACTTC. This encodes CASSPTGSGGETQYF.

J is TRBJ1-2 and V is TRBV29-1, with a tentative D call TRBD1 (6 bases). Germline CDR1 and CDR2: SQVTM and ANQGSEA. This CDR3 spans 12 amino acids. The CDR3 nucleotides read TGCACCTCCTGGGGGGGCCAGTATGGCTACACCTTC. This codes for CTSWGGQYGYTF.

The chain is built from TRBV12-3 or TRBV12-4 and TRBJ1-5; D is unclear. The CDR3 spans 14 residues. Trimming removed 6 bases from V and 2 bases from J, with 11 bases in between. CDR3 in DNA: TGTGCCAGCAGGCGGGCCGGCGGCAATCAGCCCCAGCATTTT. Translating it yields CASRRAGGNQPQHF.

This clonotype rates as medium-sized (0.01 to 0.1%). V and J are TRBV9 and TRBJ2-2; 14 bases match TRBD2. This CDR3 has 16 residues. CDR1 and CDR2 (germline): SGDLS, YYNGEE. The ends lost 3 bases at V and 5 bases at J; junction bases unmatched: 3. CDR3 loop: CASSGLAGGGTGELFF. CDR3 nucleotide sequence: TGTGCCAGCAGCGGACTAGCGGGAGGGGGAACCGGGGAGCTGTTTTTT. The variable domain in full, completed from reference TRBV9 and TRBJ2-2, reads DSGVTQTPKHLITATGQRVTLRCSPRSGDLSVYWYQQSLDQGLQFLIQYYNGEERAKGNILERFSAQQFPDLHSELNLSSLELGDSALYFCASSGLAGGGTGELFFGEGSRLTVL.

The chain couples TRBV24-1 to TRBJ1-2, with a tentative D call TRBD1 (5 bases). V was pared by 4 bases and J by 8 bases, with 10 bases between. This CDR3 has 12 residues. The germline V gene encodes CDR1 KGHDR and CDR2 SFDVKD. The chain's CDR3 is CATSEGTRGYTF. CDR3 nucleotide sequence: TGTGCCACCAGTGAAGGGACGAGAGGCTACACCTTC.

The chain joins TRBV5-1 to TRBJ2-5; D is perhaps TRBD1 (5 bases). CDR3 size: 14 residues. Trimming shortened V by 3 bases and J by 0 bases, and 9 bases separated the two germline ends. The germline V gene has CDR1 SGHRS and CDR2 YFSETQ. For the CDR3, the DNA is TGCGCCAGCAGCTCCCAGGGATACCAAGAGACCCAGTACTTC. Encoded protein: CASSSQGYQETQYF.

This rearrangement joins TRBV7-3 to TRBJ2-1; 7 bases are a match to TRBD2. The CDR3 has 15 residues. In germline, CDR1 is SGHTA, CDR2 FQGTGA. V dropped 0 bases and J dropped 8; count of bases not matched to a gene: 7. The DNA for the CDR3 is TGTGCCAGCAGCTTAACAGGACTAGTTGTTGATGAGCAGTTCTTC. Its translation is CASSLTGLVVDEQFF.

This clonotype came up a few times. The chain recombines TRBV18 with TRBJ2-1; 8 nucleotides line up with TRBD1. Germline CDR1 is KGHSH and CDR2 is LQKENI. This CDR3 region has 15 residues. With V trimmed by 3 bases and J by 5 bases, 6 bases remained unmatched. The DNA for the CDR3 is TGTGCCAGCTCACCCACCCGACAGGGGAACAATGAGCAGTTCTTC. As protein: CASSPTRQGNNEQFF. Combining the CDR3 with reference TRBV18 and TRBJ2-1 gives the whole variable domain NAGVMQNPRHLVRRRGQEARLRCSPMKGHSHVYWYRQLPEEGLKFMVYLQKENIIDESGMPKERFSAEFPKEGPSILRIQQVVRGDSAAYFCASSPTRQGNNEQFFGPGTRLTVL.

This clonotype was seen a few times. The chain carries TRBV12-3 or TRBV12-4 and TRBJ2-1; weak D call: TRBD2 (6 bases). Deletions cut 0 bases from V and 6 bases from J, with 9 bases between. CDR3 length equals 14 residues. The CDR3 DNA reads as TGTGCCAGCAGTTTAGCGCCTAGCGTCAATGAGCAGTTCTTC. Amino acid sequence: CASSLAPSVNEQFF.

This clonotype was seen a handful of times. The rearrangement links TRBV3-1 to TRBJ1-6; TRBD1 might be the D (5 bases). This CDR3 spans 14 amino acids. Germline-derived CDR1 and CDR2 are LGHDT and YNNKEL (reference sequence). V lost 1 base and J lost 8, with 9 bases in between. The CDR3 coding sequence is TGTGCCAGCAGCCAAGGGCAGGGTTATTCACCCCTCCACTTT. Amino acids: CASSQGQGYSPLHF.

The rearrangement joins TRBV20-1 to TRBJ1-1, with D maybe TRBD1 (6 bases). The V gene's germline CDR1 is DFQATT and CDR2 SNEGSKA (reference sequence). This CDR3 contains 12 residues. With 6 bases removed from V and 3 bases from J, the gap between germline ends came to 11 bases. CDR3 nucleotide sequence: TGCAGTGCCCAGACAGGCCACACTGAAGCTTTCTTT. This translates into CSAQTGHTEAFF.

This chain joins TRBV12-3 or TRBV12-4 and TRBJ1-2; 9 nucleotides line up with TRBD1. Trimming cost V 5 bases and J 6 bases; bases outside gene matches: 4. The CDR3 is made up of 13 amino acids. The CDR3 loop is CASSADRGDGYTF. CDR3 sequence (DNA): TGTGCCAGCAGTGCTGACAGGGGGGATGGCTACACCTTC.

This sequence joins TRBV24-1 and TRBJ2-3, with D possibly being TRBD1 or TRBD2 (5 bases each). Per germline, CDR1 KGHDR and CDR2 SFDVKD. Trimming cost V 3 bases and J 2 bases, with 17 bases left between them. CDR3 length: 17 amino acids. The CDR3 coding sequence is TGTGCCACCAGTGATAGGACTGCCAGGGCGCCCACAGATACGCAGTATTTT. It specifies CATSDRTARAPTDTQYF.

This clonotype turned up a few times. The chain combines TRBV7-2 with TRBJ2-7; TRBD1 matches at 7 bases. J lost 2 bases, V lost 4 bases, and 2 bases had no gene match. The CDR3 runs 13 residues. CDR1 SGHTA and CDR2 FQGNSA come from the germline V gene. CDR3 protein: CASSSDRTYEQYF. The CDR3 bases are TGTGCCAGCAGCTCGGACAGGACCTACGAGCAGTACTTC. Full variable domain (outside the CDR3, taken from reference TRBV7-2 and TRBJ2-7): GAGVSQSPSNKVTEKGKDVELRCDPISGHTALYWYRQSLGQGLEFLIYFQGNSAPDKSGLPSDRFSAERTGGSVSTLTIQRTQQEDSAVYLCASSSDRTYEQYFGPGTRLTVT.

The V gene is TRBV12-3 or TRBV12-4, the J gene TRBJ2-3; D call uncertain. CDR3 length: 13 amino acids. V was pared by 7 bases and J by 5 bases, with 13 bases between. The CDR3: CASTYNRGDTQYF. In nucleotides, the CDR3 is TGTGCCAGCACTTACAATCGAGGAGATACGCAGTATTTT.

This clonotype was found a few times. The gene calls are TRBV7-9 and TRBJ2-5; perhaps TRBD2 as D (5 bases). V was cut by 3 bases and J by 1 base, with 9 bases left in between. The CDR3 covers 14 residues. The germline V gene encodes CDR1 SEHNR and CDR2 FQNEAQ (reference sequence). The CDR3 here is CASSFEGRQETQYF. The DNA for the CDR3 is TGTGCCAGCAGCTTCGAGGGCCGCCAAGAGACCCAGTACTTC.

The chain has TRBV6-5 and TRBJ1-4, with 8 bases fitting TRBD1. With 0 bases clipped from V and 13 bases from J, the junction kept 19 bases outside the gene matches. The CDR3 totals 18 residues. CDR1 and CDR2 from the germline V gene are MNHEY and SVGAGI. The CDR3 DNA reads TGTGCCAGCAGTTACTCGATTGCTACCGGGACAGGACAAGTAGGACTGTTTTTT. This encodes CASSYSIATGTGQVGLFF.

This clonotype was seen a single time. The rearrangement links TRBV6-2 or TRBV6-3 to TRBJ1-2; 10 bases fit TRBD1. Unmatched junction bases numbered 8, after V lost 3 bases and J lost 4 bases. Germline lookup yields CDR1 MNHEY and CDR2 SVGEGT. The CDR3 spans 16 residues. CDR3 amino acids: CASSYNPGQGSYGYTF. The CDR3 DNA reads as TGTGCCAGCAGTTATAATCCGGGACAGGGGTCCTATGGCTACACCTTC.

The chain couples TRBV20-1 to TRBJ2-1, with TRBD2 identical over 9 bases. The CDR3 covers 18 residues. Germline lookup yields CDR1 DFQATT and CDR2 SNEGSKA (reference sequence). V lost 0 bases, J lost 2 bases, and 11 bases stayed unmatched. Here the CDR3 DNA reads TGCAGTGCTAGAGACACAAACAGGCCTAGCGGGGCCTACAATGAGCAGTTCTTC. This translates into CSARDTNRPSGAYNEQFF.

The chain joins TRBV7-2 to TRBJ2-1, with 13 bases identical to TRBD2. The CDR3 totals 16 residues. The trim removed 5 bases at V and 7 bases at J, leaving 8 bases unmatched. CDR1 is SGHTA and CDR2 is FQGNSA in the germline V gene. The CDR3 is CASSLTGLAGRNEQFF. In DNA, the CDR3 is TGTGCCAGCAGCCTCACGGGACTAGCGGGAAGAAATGAGCAGTTCTTC.